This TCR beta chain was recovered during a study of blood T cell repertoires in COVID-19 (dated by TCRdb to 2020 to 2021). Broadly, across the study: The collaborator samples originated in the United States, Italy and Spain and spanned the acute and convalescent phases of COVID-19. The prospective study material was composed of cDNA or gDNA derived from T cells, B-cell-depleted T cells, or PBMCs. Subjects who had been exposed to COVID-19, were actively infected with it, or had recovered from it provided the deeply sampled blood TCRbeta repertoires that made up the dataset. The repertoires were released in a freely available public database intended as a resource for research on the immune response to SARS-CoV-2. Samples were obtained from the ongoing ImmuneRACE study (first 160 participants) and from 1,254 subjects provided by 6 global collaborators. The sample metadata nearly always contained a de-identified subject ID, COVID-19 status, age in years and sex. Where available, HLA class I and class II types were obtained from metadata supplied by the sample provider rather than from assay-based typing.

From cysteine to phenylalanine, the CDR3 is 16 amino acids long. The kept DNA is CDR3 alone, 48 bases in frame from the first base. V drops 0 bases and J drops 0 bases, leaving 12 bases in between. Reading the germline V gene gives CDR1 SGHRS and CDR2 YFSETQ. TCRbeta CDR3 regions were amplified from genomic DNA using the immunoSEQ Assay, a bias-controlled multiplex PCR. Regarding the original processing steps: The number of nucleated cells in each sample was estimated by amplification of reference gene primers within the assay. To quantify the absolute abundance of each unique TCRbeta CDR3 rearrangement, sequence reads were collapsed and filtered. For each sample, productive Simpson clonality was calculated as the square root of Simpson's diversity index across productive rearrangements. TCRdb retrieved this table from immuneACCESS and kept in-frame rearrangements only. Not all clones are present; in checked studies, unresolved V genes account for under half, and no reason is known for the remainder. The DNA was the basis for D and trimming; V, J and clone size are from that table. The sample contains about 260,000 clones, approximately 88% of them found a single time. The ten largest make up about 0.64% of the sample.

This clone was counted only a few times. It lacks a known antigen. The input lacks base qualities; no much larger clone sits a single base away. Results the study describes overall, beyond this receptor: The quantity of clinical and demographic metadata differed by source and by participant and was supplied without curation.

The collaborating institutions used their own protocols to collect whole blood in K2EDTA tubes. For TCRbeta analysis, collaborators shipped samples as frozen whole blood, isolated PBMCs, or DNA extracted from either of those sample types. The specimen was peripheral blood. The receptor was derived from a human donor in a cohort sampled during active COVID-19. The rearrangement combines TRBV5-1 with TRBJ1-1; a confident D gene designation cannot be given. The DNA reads TGCGCCAGCAGCTTGGAGATACGGGATGTGAACACTGAAGCTTTCTTT. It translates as CASSLEIRDVNTEAFF.